This is a list of T cell receptor beta chains from one sample in a study of shared clonotypes between healthy human individuals. The method was immunoSEQ multiplex PCR; TCRdb's version includes in-frame clones alone and lacks a portion of them. The sample lists approximately 840,000 clones; around 96% were seen once. Source material: naive CD8+ T cells sorted from blood. These receptors were collected from a man aged 30 to 45 in good health. The CDR3 runs from the conserved cysteine through the conserved F or W. D genes are given only for firm matches. Clone size, where shown, is once, few, many, or a class for clones that have expanded.

V,J,size,D,CDR3,DNA
TRBV30,TRBJ2-2,NA,NA,CAWTETGELFF,TGTGCCTGGACAGAAACCGGGGAGCTGTTTTTT
TRBV5-1,TRBJ1-2,NA,NA,CASSAQRVGSRLRYGYTF,TGCGCCAGCAGCGCTCAACGGGTAGGCTCTCGCCTTCGGTATGGCTACACCTTC
TRBV2,TRBJ2-5,NA,TRBD1,CASSEAGTGGSEGETQYF,TGTGCCAGCAGTGAAGCGGGGACAGGGGGCTCCGAGGGAGAGACCCAGTACTTC
TRBV16,TRBJ2-7,NA,NA,CASSLKGSGYEQYF,TGTGCCAGCAGCCTTAAGGGATCTGGCTACGAGCAGTACTTC
TRBV7-9,TRBJ1-1,NA,NA,CASSRTGSDTEAFF,TGTGCCAGCAGCCGCACAGGGTCGGACACTGAAGCTTTCTTT
TRBV7-9,TRBJ2-7,NA,NA,CASRPIQSYEQYF,TGTGCCAGCAGGCCGATTCAGTCCTACGAGCAGTACTTC
TRBV4-1,TRBJ1-2,NA,TRBD1,CASSQAYRGKPYYGYTF,TGCGCCAGCAGCCAAGCTTACAGGGGAAAGCCCTACTATGGCTACACCTTC
TRBV6-1,TRBJ1-1,NA,NA,CASRQGNTEAFF,TGTGCCAGCAGGCAAGGGAACACTGAAGCTTTCTTT
TRBV7-9,TRBJ1-1,NA,NA,CASSLRAWEAFF,TGTGCCAGCAGCCTCCGCGCTTGGGAAGCTTTCTTT
TRBV27,TRBJ2-2,NA,TRBD2,CASSPMPTSSGELFF,TGTGCCAGCAGTCCAATGCCGACTAGCTCCGGGGAGCTGTTTTTT
TRBV9,TRBJ2-5,NA,TRBD1,CASSGEDRGVWTQYF,TGTGCCAGCAGCGGAGAGGACAGGGGCGTATGGACCCAGTACTTC
TRBV9,TRBJ2-3,NA,TRBD2,CASSASGRGGDTQYF,TGTGCCAGCAGCGCTAGCGGGCGGGGGGGAGATACGCAGTATTTT
TRBV6-1,TRBJ1-2,NA,NA,CASSEDRAQGGYTF,TGTGCCAGCAGTGAAGACAGGGCTCAAGGGGGCTACACCTTC
TRBV11-2,TRBJ2-3,NA,NA,CASSPGAGFTDTQYF,TGTGCCAGCAGCCCGGGGGCGGGTTTCACAGATACGCAGTATTTT
TRBV25-1,TRBJ1-5,NA,NA,CASNQGNSNQPQHF,TGTGCCAGCAACCAGGGAAATAGCAATCAGCCCCAGCATTTT
TRBV7-8,TRBJ2-3,NA,NA,CASSPTDTQYF,TGTGCCAGCAGCCCCACAGATACGCAGTATTTT
TRBV19,TRBJ1-5,NA,NA,CASSIEFPDTQHF,TGTGCCAGTAGTATAGAGTTCCCAGATACACAGCATTTT
TRBV5-4,TRBJ2-7,NA,NA,CASSLSPSVLYEQYF,TGTGCCAGCAGCTTGTCCCCTAGCGTGCTCTACGAGCAGTACTTC
TRBV5-1,TRBJ2-5,NA,TRBD2,CASSLTSGRAETQYF,TGCGCCAGCAGCTTGACTAGCGGGAGGGCGGAGACCCAGTACTTC
TRBV29-1,TRBJ2-5,NA,TRBD2,CSVDGLAGGAWQETQYF,TGCAGCGTGGATGGACTAGCGGGAGGTGCGTGGCAAGAGACCCAGTACTTC
TRBV7-9,TRBJ2-1,NA,NA,CASSHGGPNEQFF,TGTGCCAGCAGCCACGGCGGACCCAATGAGCAGTTCTTC
TRBV27,TRBJ2-4,NA,NA,CASRSLAKNIQYF,TGTGCCAGCAGATCCCTAGCCAAAAACATTCAGTACTTC
TRBV7-6,TRBJ2-3,NA,TRBD2,CASSLSGGPANSDTQYF,TGTGCCAGCAGCTTATCGGGAGGGCCTGCGAATAGTGATACGCAGTATTTT
TRBV27,TRBJ2-1,NA,NA,CASSFNRIGVGNEQFF,TGTGCCAGCAGTTTTAATCGAATCGGGGTCGGAAATGAGCAGTTCTTC
TRBV7-2,TRBJ2-7,NA,NA,CASSLGAQGAYEQYF,TGTGCCAGCAGCTTAGGTGCACAAGGGGCCTACGAGCAGTACTTC
TRBV30,TRBJ1-1,NA,NA,CASMGVMNTEAFF,TGTGCCTCCATGGGGGTCATGAACACTGAAGCTTTCTTT
TRBV11-1,TRBJ1-2,NA,TRBD1,CASSSGQDYGYTF,TGTGCCAGCAGCTCGGGACAGGACTATGGCTACACCTTC
TRBV30,TRBJ2-3,once,NA,CAWNYNPTDTQYF,TGTGCCTGGAACTACAATCCCACAGATACGCAGTATTTT
TRBV18,TRBJ2-2,NA,NA,CASSPRGDRPRYSTTTGELFF,TGTGCCAGCTCACCAAGGGGGGACAGACCTAGATATTCGACCACCACCGGGGAGCTGTTTTTT
TRBV2,TRBJ2-1,NA,NA,CASGSYNEQFF,TGTGCCAGCGGGAGTTACAATGAGCAGTTCTTC
TRBV28,TRBJ2-5,NA,NA,CASSLPGEGETQYF,TGTGCCAGCAGTTTGCCGGGAGAGGGAGAGACCCAGTACTTC
TRBV4-1,TRBJ1-5,NA,NA,CASSQVPGDSNQPQHF,TGCGCCAGCAGCCAAGTCCCCGGGGATAGCAATCAGCCCCAGCATTTT
TRBV28,TRBJ2-7,NA,TRBD2,CASSISGTLSYEQYF,TGTGCCAGCAGCATAAGCGGGACTCTCTCCTACGAGCAGTACTTC
TRBV28,TRBJ2-7,once,TRBD1,CASRIDRGLYEQYF,TGTGCCAGCAGAATAGACAGGGGCCTCTACGAGCAGTACTTC
TRBV7-9,TRBJ2-7,NA,NA,CASSFNYEQYF,TGTGCCAGCAGCTTTAACTACGAGCAGTACTTC
TRBV18,TRBJ2-7,NA,NA,CASSPGRGSYEQYF,TGTGCCAGCTCACCAGGCAGGGGCTCCTACGAGCAGTACTTC
TRBV5-1,TRBJ2-4,NA,NA,CASSLGDGVPTKNIQYF,TGCGCCAGCAGCTTGGGTGACGGGGTACCAACAAAAAACATTCAGTACTTC
TRBV27,TRBJ2-3,NA,TRBD2,CASRHLGTSGITDTQYF,TGTGCCAGCAGGCACTTGGGGACTAGCGGGATCACAGATACGCAGTATTTT
TRBV6-6,TRBJ2-7,NA,NA,CASHERGEQYF,TGTGCCAGCCATGAGAGGGGCGAGCAGTACTTC
TRBV11-2,TRBJ1-4,NA,NA,CASSLDHEGTNEKLFF,TGTGCCAGCAGCTTAGATCATGAGGGAACTAATGAAAAACTGTTTTTT
TRBV11-1,TRBJ2-7,NA,TRBD2,CASSLAGGRGLEQYF,TGTGCCAGCAGCTTAGCAGGCGGGAGAGGGCTCGAGCAGTACTTC
TRBV6-5,TRBJ1-1,NA,NA,CASSPDLGNTEAFF,TGTGCCAGCAGCCCCGACCTGGGGAACACTGAAGCTTTCTTT
TRBV10-1,TRBJ2-3,once,NA,CASRGDFGDTDTQYF,TGCGCCAGCAGAGGGGACTTTGGGGATACAGATACGCAGTATTTT
TRBV27,TRBJ1-2,NA,TRBD1,CASSTLDRGHGYTF,TGTGCCAGCAGTACCCTGGACAGGGGCCATGGCTACACCTTC
TRBV6-5,TRBJ2-2,NA,NA,CASSLTDGGRELFF,TGTGCCAGCAGTCTGACAGATGGGGGACGGGAGCTGTTTTTT
TRBV27,TRBJ2-1,NA,NA,CASRLGADSITNEQFF,TGTGCCAGCAGACTCGGAGCGGATTCTATAACCAATGAGCAGTTCTTC
TRBV4-1,TRBJ2-7,NA,TRBD2,CASSQTPGLGYEQYF,TGCGCCAGCAGCCAAACTCCCGGACTAGGATACGAGCAGTACTTC